Given below is one T cell receptor beta chain in context. This clone was found a few times. Its antigen remains unidentified. No base quality information exists; no much larger clone differs at one position. The sample originates from a study of beta chain features in type 1 diabetes (dated by TCRdb to 2017 to 2018). In the study overall: Patients and healthy donors did not differ in mean age, gender distribution, total cell number or subset yield. A total of approximately 110,000,000 sorted cells were examined across all samples, and a strong correlation was observed between cell number per subset and RNA yield. In the study, TCRB repertoires of sorted circulating CD4+ T cell subsets from recently diagnosed type 1 diabetes patients were compared with those of matched healthy donors. Regulatory and stem cell-like memory subsets were obtained from only 8 patients and roughly 8 healthy donors, while naive and central memory subsets were obtained from all 30 or so donors.

All of the isolated RNA was reverse transcribed with the High Capacity cDNA Reverse Transcription Kit, so expressed TCRB transcripts were sequenced. Deep immunoSEQ sequencing was applied to naive, central memory and regulatory T cell samples, giving an average of approximately 4 million total reads per sample. Sorted cells were lysed in RLT buffer and RNA was extracted with DNase-treated RNeasy Micro or Mini kits, depending on cell number. To prevent cross-contamination, every cell subset was processed on its own, while patient and healthy donor samples were processed together. The immunoSEQ multiplex PCR was used to amplify TCRB sequences from cDNA, yielding 87-bp fragments that span the CDR3 region. Sequencing of the amplicons was done on the Illumina HiSeq platform. From the authors' description of their analysis: PCR bias was computationally corrected using synthetic template baselines, reads within Hamming distance 2 were collapsed, and singletons that could not be merged were discarded. Reads were aligned against IMGT so that V, D and J genes, CDR3 length and insertions or deletions at six rearrangement sites could be assigned. Clonotype counts were normalized to sorted cell number within each subset before computing true diversity and Gini coefficients with the tcR R package. The overlap coefficient, calculated on TCRB nucleotide sequences, was used to quantify repertoire sharing. Out-of-frame TCRB sequences from naive cells were analyzed to stand in for the pre-selection repertoire. As stored in TCRdb, this immuneACCESS dataset retains in-frame rearrangements with V and J assigned. A fraction of the clones does not appear; measured against another copy, unresolved V genes explain less than half of the discrepancy, and the remainder lacks a known reason. V, J and clone size derive from that table, while D and trimming were established from the DNA sequence. The sample has 810,000 or so clones on record, about 17% of them singletons. The ten largest account for 0.023% of the sample.

Each donor gave one peripheral blood draw, about 110 mL on average, collected into heparinised tubes. Naive, central memory, regulatory and stem cell-like memory CD4+ T cells were sorted on a BD FACSAria II using a panel including CD45RO, CCR7, CD25, CD127, CD95 and CD27. Purity was above 95% for every sorted population. Right away, PBMCs were isolated by Lymphoprep density gradient centrifugation and were stained directly, with no culture step. To minimize batch effects, samples were stained and sorted in pairs, one healthy donor with one patient per experiment. The investigation overall reported the following: Because cDNA rather than genomic DNA was sequenced, highly expressing activated cells could have been over-represented, although no difference in activation and CD3 levels was found between groups. Patients with type 1 diabetes made fewer insertions and deleted more nucleotides at VDJ recombination sites, implying thymic rearrangement abnormalities. Naive, central memory and regulatory TCRB repertoires appeared to be more alike among patients than among healthy donors. Shorter templates might have been favored by PCR, but patient and control samples were amplified and corrected together, so both groups would have been affected equally by any skew. Because small numbers of individuals were included in the HLA sub-analyses, any influence of HLA type on TCRB rearrangement was left unresolved. A moderate but significant shortening of TCRB CDR3 length was observed in type 1 diabetes patients in all four CD4+ subsets.

Counted from cysteine to phenylalanine, this CDR3 has 14 amino acids. Only the CDR3 portion is preserved as DNA: 42 bases, with reading frame beginning at the first base. V lost 7 bases and J lost 4 bases; the stretch between them is 13 bases long. The CDR1 and CDR2 encoded by the germline V gene are ENHRY and SYGVKD. The TCR sequence derives from a woman between 18 and 29 years old in good health. The sequenced sample was naive CD4+ T cells from blood. The cell subset or site label here, explained by the study, means: true naive CD4+ T cells. The sequence is built from TRBV10-3 and TRBJ2-2; tentative D gene TRBD2, with 5 bases matching. The nucleotide sequence reads TGTGCCATCAAGGCGGAGGCGGGCACCGGGGAGCTGTTTTTT. Its translation reads: CAIKAEAGTGELFF.